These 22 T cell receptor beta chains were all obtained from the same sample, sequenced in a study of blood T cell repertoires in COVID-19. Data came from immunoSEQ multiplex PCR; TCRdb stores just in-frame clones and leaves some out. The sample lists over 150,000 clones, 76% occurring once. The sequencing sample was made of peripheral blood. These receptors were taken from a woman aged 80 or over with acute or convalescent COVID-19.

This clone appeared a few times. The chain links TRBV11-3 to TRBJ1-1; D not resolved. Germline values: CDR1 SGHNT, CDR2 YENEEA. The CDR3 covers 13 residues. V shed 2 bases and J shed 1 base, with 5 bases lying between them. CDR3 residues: CASSLLRNTEAFF. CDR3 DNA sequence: TGTGCCAGCAGCTTACTGCGGAACACTGAAGCTTTCTTT.

The CDR3 coding sequence is TGTGCCAGCAGCATCCGGGACAGGGGGCCTGGTGAGCAGTACTTC. Translated, it gives CASSIRDRGPGEQYF. The chain joins TRBV5-6 to TRBJ2-7; 12 bases fit TRBD1. This CDR3 spans 15 amino acids. Germline V gene sequence: CDR1 SGHDT, CDR2 YYEEEE. V dropped 4 bases and J dropped 7; count of bases not matched to a gene: 9.

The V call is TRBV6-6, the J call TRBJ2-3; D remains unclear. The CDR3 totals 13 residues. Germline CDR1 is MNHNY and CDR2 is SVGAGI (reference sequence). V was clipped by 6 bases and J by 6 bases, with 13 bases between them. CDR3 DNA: TGTGCCAGCAGCCCCCCCGGTCGGGATACGCAGTATTTT. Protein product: CASSPPGRDTQYF.

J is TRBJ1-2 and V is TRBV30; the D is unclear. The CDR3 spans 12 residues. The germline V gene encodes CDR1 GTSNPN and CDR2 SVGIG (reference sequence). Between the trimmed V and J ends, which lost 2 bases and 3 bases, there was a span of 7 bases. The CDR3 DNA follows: TGTGCCTGGAGTACGGGGTACTATGGCTACACCTTC. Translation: CAWSTGYYGYTF. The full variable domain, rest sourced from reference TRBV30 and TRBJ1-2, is SQTIHQWPATLVQPVGSPLSLECTVEGTSNPNLYWYRQAAGRGLQLLFYSVGIGQISSEVPQNLSASRPQDRQFILSSKKLLLSDSGFYLCAWSTGYYGYTFGSGTRLTVV.

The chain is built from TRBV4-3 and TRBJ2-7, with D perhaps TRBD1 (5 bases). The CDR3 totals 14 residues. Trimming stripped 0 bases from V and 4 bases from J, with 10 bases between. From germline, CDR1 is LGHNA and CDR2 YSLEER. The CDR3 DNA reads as TGCGCCAGCAGCCAAGAGATAGGGGCATACGAGCAGTACTTC. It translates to CASSQEIGAYEQYF.

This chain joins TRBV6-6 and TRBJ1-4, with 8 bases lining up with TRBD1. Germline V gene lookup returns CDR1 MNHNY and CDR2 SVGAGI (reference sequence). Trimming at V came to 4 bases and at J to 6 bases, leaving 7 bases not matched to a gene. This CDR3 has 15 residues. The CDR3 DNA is TGTGCCAGCAGTTCAAAAGGGACAGGACATGAAAAACTGTTTTTT. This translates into CASSSKGTGHEKLFF.

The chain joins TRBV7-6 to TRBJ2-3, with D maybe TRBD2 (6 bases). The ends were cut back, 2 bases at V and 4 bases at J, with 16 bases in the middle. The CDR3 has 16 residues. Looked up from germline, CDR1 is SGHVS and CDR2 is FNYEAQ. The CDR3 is CASSLTSNSISDTQYF. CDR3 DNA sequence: TGTGCCAGCAGCTTAACTAGCAATTCTATTTCAGATACGCAGTATTTT.

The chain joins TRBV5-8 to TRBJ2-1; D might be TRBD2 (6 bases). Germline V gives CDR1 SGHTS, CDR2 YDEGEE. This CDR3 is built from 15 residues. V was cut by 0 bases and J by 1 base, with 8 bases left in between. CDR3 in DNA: TGTGCCAGCAGCTTGGGACTAGTTTCCTACAATGAGCAGTTCTTC. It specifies CASSLGLVSYNEQFF.

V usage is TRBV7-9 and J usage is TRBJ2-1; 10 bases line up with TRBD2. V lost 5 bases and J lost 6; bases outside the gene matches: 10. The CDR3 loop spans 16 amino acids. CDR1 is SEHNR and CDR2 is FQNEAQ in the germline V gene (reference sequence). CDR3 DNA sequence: TGTGCCAGCAGCACCCCCCTTAGCGGGAGGACCAATGAGCAGTTCTTC. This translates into CASSTPLSGRTNEQFF.

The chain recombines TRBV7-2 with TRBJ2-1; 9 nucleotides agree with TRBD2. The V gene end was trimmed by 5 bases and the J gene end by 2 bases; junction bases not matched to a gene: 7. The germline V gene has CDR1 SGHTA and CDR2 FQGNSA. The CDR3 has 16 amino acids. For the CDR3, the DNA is TGTGCCAGCAGCCCCCCCGCGGGGGGGGCCTACAATGAGCAGTTCTTC. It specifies CASSPPAGGAYNEQFF.

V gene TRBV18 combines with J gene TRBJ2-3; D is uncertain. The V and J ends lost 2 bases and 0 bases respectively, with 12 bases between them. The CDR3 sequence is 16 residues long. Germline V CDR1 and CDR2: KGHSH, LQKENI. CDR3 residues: CASSPEIEASTDTQYF. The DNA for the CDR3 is TGTGCCAGCTCACCAGAAATCGAAGCTAGCACAGATACGCAGTATTTT. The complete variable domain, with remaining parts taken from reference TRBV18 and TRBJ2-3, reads NAGVMQNPRHLVRRRGQEARLRCSPMKGHSHVYWYRQLPEEGLKFMVYLQKENIIDESGMPKERFSAEFPKEGPSILRIQQVVRGDSAAYFCASSPEIEASTDTQYFGPGTRLTVL.

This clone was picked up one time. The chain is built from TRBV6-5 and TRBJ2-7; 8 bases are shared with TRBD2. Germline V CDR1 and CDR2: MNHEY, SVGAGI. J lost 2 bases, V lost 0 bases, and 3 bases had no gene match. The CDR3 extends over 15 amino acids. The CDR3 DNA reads TGTGCCAGCAGTTACTCGACGGGGGGGACCTACGAGCAGTACTTC. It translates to CASSYSTGGTYEQYF.

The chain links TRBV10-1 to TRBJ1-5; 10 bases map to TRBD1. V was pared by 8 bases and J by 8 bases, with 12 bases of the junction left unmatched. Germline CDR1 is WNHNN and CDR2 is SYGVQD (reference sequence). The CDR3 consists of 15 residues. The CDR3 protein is CASGHRQGAREPQHF. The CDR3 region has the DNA TGCGCCAGCGGCCATAGACAGGGGGCGAGAGAGCCCCAGCATTTT.

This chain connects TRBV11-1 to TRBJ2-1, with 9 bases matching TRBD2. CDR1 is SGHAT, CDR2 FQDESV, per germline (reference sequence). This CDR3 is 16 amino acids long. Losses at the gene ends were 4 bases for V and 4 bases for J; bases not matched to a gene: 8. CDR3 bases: TGTGCCAGCAGCTCGTTGACTAGCGGAGTTTACAATGAGCAGTTCTTC. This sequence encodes CASSSLTSGVYNEQFF.

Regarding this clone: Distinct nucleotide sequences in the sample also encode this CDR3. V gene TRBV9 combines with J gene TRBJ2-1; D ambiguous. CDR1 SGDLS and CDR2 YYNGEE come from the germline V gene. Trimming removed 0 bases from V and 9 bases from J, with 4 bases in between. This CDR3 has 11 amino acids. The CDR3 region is CASSVDSEQFF. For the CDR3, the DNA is TGTGCCAGCAGCGTAGATAGTGAGCAGTTCTTC.

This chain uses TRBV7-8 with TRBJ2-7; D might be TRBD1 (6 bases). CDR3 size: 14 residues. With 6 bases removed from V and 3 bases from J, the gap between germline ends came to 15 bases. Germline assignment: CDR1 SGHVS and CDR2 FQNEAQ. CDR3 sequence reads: CASRPNRDHYEQYF. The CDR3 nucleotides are TGTGCCAGCAGGCCGAACAGGGACCACTACGAGCAGTACTTC.

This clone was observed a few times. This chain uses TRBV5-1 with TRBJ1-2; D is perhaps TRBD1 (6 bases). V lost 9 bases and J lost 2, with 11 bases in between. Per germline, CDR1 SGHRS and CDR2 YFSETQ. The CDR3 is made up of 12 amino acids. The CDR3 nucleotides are TGCGCCACCCAGGACAGCAACTATGGCTACACCTTC. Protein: CATQDSNYGYTF.

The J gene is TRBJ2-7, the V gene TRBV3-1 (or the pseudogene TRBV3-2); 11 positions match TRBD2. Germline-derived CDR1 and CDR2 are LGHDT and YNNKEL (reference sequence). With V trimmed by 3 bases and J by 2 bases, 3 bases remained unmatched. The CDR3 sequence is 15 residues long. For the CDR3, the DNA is TGTGCCAGCAGCCAGACTAGCGGGGCCCCCTACGAGCAGTACTTC. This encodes CASSQTSGAPYEQYF.

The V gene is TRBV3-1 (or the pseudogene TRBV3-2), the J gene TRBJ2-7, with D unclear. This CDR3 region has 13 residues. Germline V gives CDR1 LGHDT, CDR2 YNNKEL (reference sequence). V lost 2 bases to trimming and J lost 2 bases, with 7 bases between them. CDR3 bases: TGTGCCAGCAGCCAACGCGGAGCCTACGAGCAGTACTTC. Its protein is CASSQRGAYEQYF.

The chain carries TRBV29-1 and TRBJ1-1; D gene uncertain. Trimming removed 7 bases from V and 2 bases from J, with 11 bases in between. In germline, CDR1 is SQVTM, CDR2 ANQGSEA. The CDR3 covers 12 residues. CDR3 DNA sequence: TGCAGCGCTGCCCGCAGTAACACTGAAGCTTTCTTT. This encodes CSAARSNTEAFF.

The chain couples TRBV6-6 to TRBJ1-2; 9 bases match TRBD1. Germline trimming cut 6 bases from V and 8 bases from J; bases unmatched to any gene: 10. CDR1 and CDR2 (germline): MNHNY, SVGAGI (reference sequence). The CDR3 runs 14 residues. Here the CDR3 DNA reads TGTGCCAGCAGCCCCCGGGACAGGGACCGGGGCTACACCTTC. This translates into CASSPRDRDRGYTF.

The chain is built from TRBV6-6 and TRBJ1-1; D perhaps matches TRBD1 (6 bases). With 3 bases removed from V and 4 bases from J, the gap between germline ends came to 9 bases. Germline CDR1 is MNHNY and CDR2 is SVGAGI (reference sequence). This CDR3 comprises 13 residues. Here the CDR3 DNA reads TGTGCCAGCAGTTATACAGGGCTCACTGAAGCTTTCTTT. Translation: CASSYTGLTEAFF.